This T cell receptor (beta chain) emerged from a study of T cells in Graves' hyperthyroidism and ophthalmopathy. RNA transcripts served as the template for amplifying TCR beta CDR3 regions. First-round RT-PCR targeting the TCR CDR3 was performed with the HTBI primer set. TCRdb itself ran the multiplex PCR reads through MiXCR, one entry per CDR3 protein. The top ten hold under 8.5% of the sample, which has 700,000 or so distinct CDR3 sequences, about 16% seen once. Germline CDR1 is MGHRA and CDR2 is YSYEKL. The CDR3 is 14 amino acids. V lost 1 base and J 3 bases, leaving 9 bases between the germline ends.

Source material: blood. The origin of this receptor is a man aged 18 to 35 with Graves' hyperthyroidism. The chain employs TRBV4-1 and TRBJ1-1; perhaps TRBD1 as D (5 bases). The CDR3 protein is CASSQGAGYTEAFF. In DNA form, the CDR3 reads TGCGCCAGCAGCCAAGGAGCAGGGTACACTGAAGCTTTCTTT.